This T cell receptor (beta chain) was identified in a study of beta chain features in type 1 diabetes. Study-wide points: More deletions and fewer insertions at VDJ junctions were seen in type 1 diabetes patients.

About this clone itself: As yet, its antigen is unknown.

Sequenced material consisted of expressed TCRB transcripts (all of the isolated RNA was reverse transcribed). Reads from naive, central memory and regulatory T cell samples averaged roughly 3.3 million. Sequencing used immunoSEQ multiplex PCR; TCRdb keeps in-frame clones, though not all of them. Of fewer than 900,000 clones listed, 17% were seen once; the top ten hold roughly 0.025%. Deletions cut 3 bases from V and 2 bases from J, with 11 bases between. Germline V lookup: CDR1 KGHSH, CDR2 LQKENI. The length of the CDR3 is 14 residues. Input material: naive CD4+ T cells from blood. This TCR was recovered from a woman under 30 in good health. V and J are TRBV18 and TRBJ2-7; maybe TRBD1 (6 bases). The CDR3 region has the DNA TGTGCCAGCTCACCGAGACAGGAAACCTACGAGCAGTACTTC. This sequence encodes CASSPRQETYEQYF.